This T cell receptor (beta chain) was found in a study of Ad26.COV2.S vaccination and SARS-CoV-2 variants. As to treatment: 15 to 20 received Ad26.COV2.S at low or high dose, single or two shots; five or six received placebo; per-sample allocation not given. After the first vaccine or placebo injection, samples were drawn on day 63. The sample came from a Boston adult aged 18-55 years. An Ad26 vector expressing Wuhan-strain SARS-CoV-2 spike constituted the vaccine. Study outcomes and limitations: Total T cell responses, in the TCR breadth and depth analyses, may have been underestimated. Reported findings describe substantial breadth in spike-specific CD8+ and CD4+ T cell responses following vaccination.

Generated by immunoSEQ multiplex PCR, the TCRdb table keeps only in-frame clones and is missing some. The data show 500,000 or so clones, approximately 90% seen once. Note on this clone: The antigen remains unidentified.

This clonotype originated in a person aged 18 to 65 who received the Ad26.COV2.S COVID-19 vaccine or a placebo. Material: peripheral blood, obtained in a trial of Ad26.COV2.S vaccine versus placebo.

In DNA, the CDR3 is TGTGCCAGCTCACCCTTAGAGGGCCTCGGGCCTGGCTACACCTTC. The encoded protein is CASSPLEGLGPGYTF. The chain has TRBV18 and TRBJ1-2; D not resolved. The CDR3 sequence is 15 residues long. V was shortened by 3 bases and J by 7 bases, with 18 bases between the two germline ends. The germline gives CDR1 KGHSH, CDR2 LQKENI.